Below, 12 T cell receptor beta chains from the same sample are listed, as sequenced in a study of blood T cell repertoires in COVID-19. Sequenced by immunoSEQ multiplex PCR; TCRdb stores in-frame clones only, minus some. The sample holds some 460,000 clones, 70% to 90% seen once. Input material: PBMCs or T cells enriched from blood (not recorded which). The receptors come from a woman aged 18-30 years with acute COVID-19.

V is TRBV11-2 and J is TRBJ2-6, with TRBD2 matching over 7 bases. V trimming: 5 bases; J trimming: 0 bases; junction bases outside the gene matches: 4. The CDR3 runs 16 residues. Germline V gives CDR1 SGHAT, CDR2 FQNNGV. CDR3: CASSPAGVSGANVLTF. DNA for the CDR3: TGTGCCAGCAGCCCCGCGGGGGTCTCTGGGGCCAACGTCCTGACTTTC. The whole variable domain, filled in from reference TRBV11-2 and TRBJ2-6, reads EAGVAQSPRYKIIEKRQSVAFWCNPISGHATLYWYQQILGQGPKLLIQFQNNGVVDDSQLPKDRFSAERLKGVDSTLKIQPAKLEDSAVYLCASSPAGVSGANVLTFGAGSRLTVL.

This rearrangement joins TRBV5-4 to TRBJ2-1; TRBD2 agrees at 8 bases. Germline CDR1 SGHNT, CDR2 YYREEE (reference sequence). V shed 4 bases, J shed 1 base, and the junction held 16 bases outside the gene matches. This CDR3 spans 19 amino acids. CDR3 loop: CASSTPGGGTGGSYNEQFF. In nucleotides, the CDR3 is TGTGCCAGCAGCACCCCGGGCGGGGGGACGGGAGGTTCCTACAATGAGCAGTTCTTC.

The chain is built from TRBV7-2 and TRBJ2-5; TRBD2 aligns across 12 bases. Trimming at V came to 5 bases and at J to 6 bases, leaving 10 bases not matched to a gene. Germline CDR1 is SGHTA and CDR2 is FQGNSA. This CDR3 spans 16 amino acids. In nucleotides, the CDR3 is TGTGCCAGCAGCCCCAGCGGACTAGCGGGGATAAAGACCCAGTACTTC. This sequence encodes CASSPSGLAGIKTQYF.

This rearrangement joins TRBV9 to TRBJ2-2, with 8 bases lining up with TRBD1. The CDR3 totals 13 residues. Germline V gene data show CDR1 as SGDLS and CDR2 as YYNGEE. Losses at the gene ends were 3 bases for V and 6 bases for J; bases not matched to a gene: 1. The CDR3 DNA is TGTGCCAGCAGCGCAGGGGGCCCCGGGGAGCTGTTTTTT. It translates to CASSAGGPGELFF.

CDR3 sequence reads: CASSPRGGETGGYTF. DNA of the CDR3: TGTGCCAGCAGCCCCCGCGGGGGGGAAACGGGGGGCTACACCTTC. V and J are TRBV9 and TRBJ1-2; D perhaps matches TRBD1 (5 bases). The CDR3 extends over 15 amino acids. From germline, CDR1 is SGDLS and CDR2 YYNGEE. Deletions cut 4 bases from V and 8 bases from J, with 21 bases between.

The chain uses TRBV7-2 and TRBJ1-1; D not certain. This CDR3 has 14 residues. Germline-derived CDR1 and CDR2 are SGHTA and FQGNSA. V was clipped by 1 base and J by 0 bases, with 6 bases between them. CDR3 in amino acids: CASSLGALNTEAFF. CDR3 bases: TGTGCCAGCAGCTTAGGGGCCTTGAACACTGAAGCTTTCTTT.

The chain joins TRBV19 to TRBJ1-1; no clear D. V gave up 1 base and J gave up 1 base, with 10 bases separating them. This CDR3 spans 15 amino acids. The germline V gene encodes CDR1 LNHDA and CDR2 SQIVND (reference sequence). The chain's CDR3 is CASSIAEMWNTEAFF. DNA of the CDR3: TGTGCCAGTAGTATAGCCGAGATGTGGAACACTGAAGCTTTCTTT.

This chain links TRBV11-2 with TRBJ1-3; 9 nucleotides align to TRBD1. The trim removed 5 bases at V and 4 bases at J, leaving 9 bases unmatched. The CDR3 has 16 residues. The V gene's germline CDR1 is SGHAT and CDR2 FQNNGV. CDR3 DNA sequence: TGTGCCAGCAGCACTTACAGGGGGCCGAAGGGAAACACCATATATTTT. The encoded protein is CASSTYRGPKGNTIYF.

The J gene is TRBJ2-7, the V gene TRBV7-9; D is possibly TRBD1 (5 bases). CDR3 size: 14 residues. The germline V gene has CDR1 SEHNR and CDR2 FQNEAQ (reference sequence). With 5 bases removed from V and 0 bases from J, the gap between germline ends came to 11 bases. CDR3 bases: TGTGCCAGCAGCCTGGACACTAACTCCTACGAGCAGTACTTC. Translating gives CASSLDTNSYEQYF.

This rearrangement joins TRBV4-3 to TRBJ2-5; D unresolved. Germline CDR1 reads LGHNA; CDR2 reads YSLEER. V dropped 0 bases and J dropped 3 bases, with 11 bases sitting between them. The CDR3 runs 15 residues. CDR3 in DNA: TGCGCCAGCAGCCAAGACTTAACAGAAGAAGAGACCCAGTACTTC. Protein sequence: CASSQDLTEEETQYF.

This chain links TRBV27 with TRBJ2-4; no reliable D call. The V end was cut by 6 bases, the J end by 6 bases, with 15 bases between. Germline CDR1 and CDR2: MNHEY and SMNVEV (reference sequence). The CDR3 runs 14 residues. The CDR3 loop is CASRKTPQRNIQYF. CDR3 bases: TGTGCCAGCAGAAAAACCCCACAGAGAAACATTCAGTACTTC.

This clone has more than one count but fewer than ten. This chain uses TRBV2 with TRBJ1-5; maybe TRBD1 (6 bases). Germline V gives CDR1 SNHLY, CDR2 FYNNEI. V lost 4 bases, J lost 5 bases, and 12 bases lay in between. The CDR3 covers 14 residues. In DNA form, the CDR3 reads TGTGCCAGCAGTGGCGCGCCAGGGGATCAGCCCCAGCATTTT. Its translation: CASSGAPGDQPQHF. Complete variable domain (other parts from reference TRBV2 and TRBJ1-5): EPEVTQTPSHQVTQMGQEVILRCVPISNHLYFYWYRQILGQKVEFLVSFYNNEISEKSEIFDDQFSVERPDGSNFTLKIRSTKLEDSAMYFCASSGAPGDQPQHFGDGTRLSIL.